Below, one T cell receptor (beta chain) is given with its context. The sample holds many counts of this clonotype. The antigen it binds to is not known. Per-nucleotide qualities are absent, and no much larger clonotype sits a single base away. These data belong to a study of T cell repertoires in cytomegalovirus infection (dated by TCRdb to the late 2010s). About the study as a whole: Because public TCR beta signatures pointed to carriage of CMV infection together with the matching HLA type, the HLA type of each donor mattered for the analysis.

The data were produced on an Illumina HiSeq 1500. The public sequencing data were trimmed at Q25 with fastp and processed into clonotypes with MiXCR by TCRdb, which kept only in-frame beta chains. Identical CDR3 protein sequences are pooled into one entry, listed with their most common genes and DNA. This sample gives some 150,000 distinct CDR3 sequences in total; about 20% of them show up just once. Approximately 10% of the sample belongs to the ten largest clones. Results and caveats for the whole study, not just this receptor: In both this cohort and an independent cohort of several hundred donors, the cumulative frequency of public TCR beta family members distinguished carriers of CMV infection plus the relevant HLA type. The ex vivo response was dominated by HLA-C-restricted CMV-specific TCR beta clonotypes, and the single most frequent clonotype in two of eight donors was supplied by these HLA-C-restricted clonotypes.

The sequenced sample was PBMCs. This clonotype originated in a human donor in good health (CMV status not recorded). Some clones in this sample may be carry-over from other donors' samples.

CDR3 loop: CASSATLGVTDTQYF. In nucleotides, the sequence is TGTGCCAGCAGTGCAACTTTGGGGGTCACAGATACGCAGTATTTT. The V and J genes are TRBV6-1 and TRBJ2-3, with the D call tentatively TRBD1 or TRBD2, each fitting 5 bases. Including the terminal cysteine and phenylalanine, the CDR3 comprises 15 residues. Only CDR3 DNA is held: 45 bases, read in frame from base 1. V and J lose 4 bases and 2 bases, and a span of 13 bases separates them. CDR1 and CDR2, looked up from the germline V gene, are MNHNS and SASEGT.